The present T cell receptor (beta chain) was sequenced within a study of CD8 T cells in Susac syndrome. The study, taken as a whole, reports: As the study acknowledged, the number of individuals who were part of its TCR sequencing and HLA analysis was relatively small.

With random hexamers, reverse transcription was performed on roughly 0.5 to 1 ug of RNA. Amplification of the TCR beta CDR3 was carried out by immunoSEQ multiplex PCR, which spanned a total of 54 Vbeta and 13 Jbeta segments. TCRdb called the immunoSEQ multiplex PCR reads again in MiXCR, with one record for every CDR3 protein. The data show roughly 130,000 distinct CDR3 sequences, with about 95% seen just once and around 0.12% held by the top ten. The CDR3 totals 15 residues. Trimming removed 2 bases from V and 2 bases from J, with 7 bases in between. The germline V gene encodes CDR1 MNHEY and CDR2 SVGAGI. From blood CD8+ and CD4+ T cells, TCR beta sequences were generated. TEMRA cells were enriched by FACS, while CD8+ and CD4+ T cells were obtained through a negative isolation that was performed magnetically. This clonotype was counted a few times. Antigen unknown.

The rearrangement links TRBV6-5 to TRBJ2-6; D gene ambiguous. Sequencing was performed on CD4+ T cells from PBMCs. This receptor was taken from a human donor in good health. CDR3 sequence (DNA): TGTGCCAGCAGTTACGTGGGTACTGGGGCCAACGTCCTGACTTTC. Protein: CASSYVGTGANVLTF.